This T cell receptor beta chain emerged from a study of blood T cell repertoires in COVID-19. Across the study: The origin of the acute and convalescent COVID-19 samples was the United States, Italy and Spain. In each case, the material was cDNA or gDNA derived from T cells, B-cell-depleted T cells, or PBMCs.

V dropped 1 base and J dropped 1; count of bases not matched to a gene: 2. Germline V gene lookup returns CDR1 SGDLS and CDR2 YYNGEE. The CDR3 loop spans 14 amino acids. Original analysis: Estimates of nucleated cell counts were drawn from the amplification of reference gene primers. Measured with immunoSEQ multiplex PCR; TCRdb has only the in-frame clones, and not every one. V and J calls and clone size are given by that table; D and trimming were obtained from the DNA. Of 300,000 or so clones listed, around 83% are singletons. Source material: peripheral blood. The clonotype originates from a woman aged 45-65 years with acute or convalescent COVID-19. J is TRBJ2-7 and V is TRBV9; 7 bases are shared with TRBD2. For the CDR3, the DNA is TGTGCCAGCAGCGTAAGGCGGGAGTCCTACGAGCAGTACTTC. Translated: CASSVRRESYEQYF. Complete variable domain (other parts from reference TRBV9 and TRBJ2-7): DSGVTQTPKHLITATGQRVTLRCSPRSGDLSVYWYQQSLDQGLQFLIQYYNGEERAKGNILERFSAQQFPDLHSELNLSSLELGDSALYFCASSVRRESYEQYFGPGTRLTVT.